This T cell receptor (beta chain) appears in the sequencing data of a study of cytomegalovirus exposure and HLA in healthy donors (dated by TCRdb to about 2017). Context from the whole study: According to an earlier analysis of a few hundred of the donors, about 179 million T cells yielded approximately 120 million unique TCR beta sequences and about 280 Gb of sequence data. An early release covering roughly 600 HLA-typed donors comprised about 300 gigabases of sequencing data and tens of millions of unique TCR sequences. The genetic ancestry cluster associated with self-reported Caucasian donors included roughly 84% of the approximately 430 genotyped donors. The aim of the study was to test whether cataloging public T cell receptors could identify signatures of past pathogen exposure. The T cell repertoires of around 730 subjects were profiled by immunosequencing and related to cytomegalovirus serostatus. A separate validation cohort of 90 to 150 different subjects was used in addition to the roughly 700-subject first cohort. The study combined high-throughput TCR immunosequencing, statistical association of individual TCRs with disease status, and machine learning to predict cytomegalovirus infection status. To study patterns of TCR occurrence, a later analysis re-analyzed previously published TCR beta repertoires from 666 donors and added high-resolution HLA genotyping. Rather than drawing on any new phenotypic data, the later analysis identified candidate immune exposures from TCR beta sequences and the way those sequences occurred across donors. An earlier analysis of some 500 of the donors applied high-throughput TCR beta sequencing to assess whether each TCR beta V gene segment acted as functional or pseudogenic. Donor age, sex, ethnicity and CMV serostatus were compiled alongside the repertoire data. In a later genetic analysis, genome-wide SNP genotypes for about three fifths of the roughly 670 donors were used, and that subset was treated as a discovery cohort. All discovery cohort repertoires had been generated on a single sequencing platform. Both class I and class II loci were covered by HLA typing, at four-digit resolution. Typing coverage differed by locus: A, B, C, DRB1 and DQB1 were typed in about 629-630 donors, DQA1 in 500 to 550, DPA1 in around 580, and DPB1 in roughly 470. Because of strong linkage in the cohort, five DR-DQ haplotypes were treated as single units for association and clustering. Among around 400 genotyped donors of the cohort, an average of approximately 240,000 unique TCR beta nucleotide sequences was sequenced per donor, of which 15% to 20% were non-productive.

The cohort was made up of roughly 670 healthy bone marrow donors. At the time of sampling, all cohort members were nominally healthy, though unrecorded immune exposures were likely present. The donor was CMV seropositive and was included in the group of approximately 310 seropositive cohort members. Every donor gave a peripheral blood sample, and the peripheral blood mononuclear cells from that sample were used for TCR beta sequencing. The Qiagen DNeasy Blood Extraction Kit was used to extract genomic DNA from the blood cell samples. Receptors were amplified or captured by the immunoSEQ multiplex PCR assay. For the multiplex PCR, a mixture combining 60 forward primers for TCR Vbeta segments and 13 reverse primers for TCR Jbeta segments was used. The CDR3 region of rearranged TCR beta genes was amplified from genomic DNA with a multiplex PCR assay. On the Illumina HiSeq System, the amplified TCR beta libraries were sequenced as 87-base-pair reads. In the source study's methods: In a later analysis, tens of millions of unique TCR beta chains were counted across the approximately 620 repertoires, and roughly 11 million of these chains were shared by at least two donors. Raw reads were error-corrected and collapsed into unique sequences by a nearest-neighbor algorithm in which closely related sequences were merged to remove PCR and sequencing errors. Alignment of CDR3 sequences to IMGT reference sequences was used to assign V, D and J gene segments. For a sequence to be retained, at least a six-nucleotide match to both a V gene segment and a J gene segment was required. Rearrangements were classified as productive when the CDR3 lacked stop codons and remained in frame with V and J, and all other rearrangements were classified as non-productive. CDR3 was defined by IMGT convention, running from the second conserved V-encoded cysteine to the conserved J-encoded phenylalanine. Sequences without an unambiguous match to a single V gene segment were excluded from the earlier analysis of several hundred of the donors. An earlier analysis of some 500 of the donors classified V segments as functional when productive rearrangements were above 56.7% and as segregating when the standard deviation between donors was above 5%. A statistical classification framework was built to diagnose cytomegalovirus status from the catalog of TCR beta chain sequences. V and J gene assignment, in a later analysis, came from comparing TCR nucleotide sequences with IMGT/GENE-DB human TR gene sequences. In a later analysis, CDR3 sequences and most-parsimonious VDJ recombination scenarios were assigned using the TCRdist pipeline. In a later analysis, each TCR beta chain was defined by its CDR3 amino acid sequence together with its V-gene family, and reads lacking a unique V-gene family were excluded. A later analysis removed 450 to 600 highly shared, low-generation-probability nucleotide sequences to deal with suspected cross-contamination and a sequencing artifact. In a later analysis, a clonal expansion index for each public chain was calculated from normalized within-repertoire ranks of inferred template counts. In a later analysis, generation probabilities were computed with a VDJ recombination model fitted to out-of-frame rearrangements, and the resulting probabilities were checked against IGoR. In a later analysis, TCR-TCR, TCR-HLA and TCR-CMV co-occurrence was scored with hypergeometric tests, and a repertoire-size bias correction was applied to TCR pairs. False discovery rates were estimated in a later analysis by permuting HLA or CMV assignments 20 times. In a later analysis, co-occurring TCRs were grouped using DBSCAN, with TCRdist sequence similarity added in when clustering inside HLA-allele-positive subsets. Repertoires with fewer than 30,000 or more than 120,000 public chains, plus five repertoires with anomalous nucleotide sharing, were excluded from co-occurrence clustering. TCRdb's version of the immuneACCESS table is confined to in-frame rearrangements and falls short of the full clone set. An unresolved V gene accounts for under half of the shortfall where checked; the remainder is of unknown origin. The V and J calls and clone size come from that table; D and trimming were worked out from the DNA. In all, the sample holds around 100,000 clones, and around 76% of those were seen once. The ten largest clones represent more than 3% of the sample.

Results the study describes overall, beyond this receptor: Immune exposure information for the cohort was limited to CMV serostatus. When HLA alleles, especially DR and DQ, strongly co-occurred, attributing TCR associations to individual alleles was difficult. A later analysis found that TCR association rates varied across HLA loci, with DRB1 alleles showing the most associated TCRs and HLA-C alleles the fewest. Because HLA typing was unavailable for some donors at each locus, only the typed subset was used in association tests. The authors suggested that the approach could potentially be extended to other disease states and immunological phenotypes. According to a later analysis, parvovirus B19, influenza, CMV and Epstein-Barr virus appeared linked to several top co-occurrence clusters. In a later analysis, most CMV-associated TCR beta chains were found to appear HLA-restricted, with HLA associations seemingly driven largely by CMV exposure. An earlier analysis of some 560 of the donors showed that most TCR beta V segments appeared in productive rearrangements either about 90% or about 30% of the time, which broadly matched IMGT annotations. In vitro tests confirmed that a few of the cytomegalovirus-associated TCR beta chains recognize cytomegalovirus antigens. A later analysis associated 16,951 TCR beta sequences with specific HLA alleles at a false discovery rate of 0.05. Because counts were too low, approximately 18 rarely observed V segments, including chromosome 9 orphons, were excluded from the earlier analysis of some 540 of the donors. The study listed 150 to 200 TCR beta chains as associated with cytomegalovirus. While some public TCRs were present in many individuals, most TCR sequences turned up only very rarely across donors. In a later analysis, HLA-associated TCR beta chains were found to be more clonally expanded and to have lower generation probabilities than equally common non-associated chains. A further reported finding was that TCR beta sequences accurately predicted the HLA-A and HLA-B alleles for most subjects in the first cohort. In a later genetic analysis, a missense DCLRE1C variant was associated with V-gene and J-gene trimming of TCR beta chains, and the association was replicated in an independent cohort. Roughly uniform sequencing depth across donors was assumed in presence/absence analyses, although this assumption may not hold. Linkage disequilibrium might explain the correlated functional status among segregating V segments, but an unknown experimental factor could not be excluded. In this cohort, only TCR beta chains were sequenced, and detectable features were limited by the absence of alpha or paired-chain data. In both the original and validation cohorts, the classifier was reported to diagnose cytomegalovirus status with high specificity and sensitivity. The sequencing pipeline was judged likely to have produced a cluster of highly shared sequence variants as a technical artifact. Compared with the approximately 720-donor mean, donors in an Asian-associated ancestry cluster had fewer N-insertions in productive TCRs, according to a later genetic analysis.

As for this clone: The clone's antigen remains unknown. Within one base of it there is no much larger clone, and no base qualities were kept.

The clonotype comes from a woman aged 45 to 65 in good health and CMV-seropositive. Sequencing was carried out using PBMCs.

CDR3 loop: CASSISGISIETQYF. The sequenced DNA: TGTGCCAGCAGCATCTCGGGGATATCCATAGAGACCCAGTACTTC. The receptor chain draws on TRBV6-6 and TRBJ2-5; the D region possibly corresponds to TRBD2 (5 bases align). As encoded in the germline V gene (reference sequence), CDR1 is MNHNY while CDR2 is SVGAGI. The CDR3 has 15 amino acids, counting the end cysteine and phenylalanine. Of all the DNA, just the CDR3 is kept, 45 bases in frame from base 1. Between the V and J ends, shortened by 6 bases and 4 bases respectively, the junction contains 18 bases.